The clone carrying this TCR beta chain was picked up a small number of times. Its antigen is not identified. This sample was taken from a study of identical twins. The study, taken as a whole, reports: It was possible that invariant MAIT and iNKT cells partly confounded the zero-insertion analyses.

The germline V gene has CDR1 SGHTA and CDR2 FQGNSA. This CDR3 contains 14 residues. V was trimmed by 5 bases and J by 9 bases, leaving 17 bases between them. Template switching added a universal primer binding site, and final cDNA carried unique molecular identifiers. One entry per CDR3 protein results from TCRdb running MiXCR on the 5' RACE reads. The top ten hold roughly 0.56% of the sample, which has about 460,000 distinct CDR3 sequences, more than 13% seen once. In addition, the sample was reused for a study of yellow fever vaccine responses in identical twins.

The rearrangement links TRBV7-2 to TRBJ2-4; D unclear. Sequencing input: CD4+ T cells sorted from blood. The clonotype comes from a woman younger than 35 in good health. The CDR3 coding sequence is TGTGCCAGCAGCACCAGACTGGAGAACGGCATTCAGTACTTC. Amino acids: CASSTRLENGIQYF.